Below, one T cell receptor (beta chain) is given with its context. Antigen: not known. Here immunoSEQ multiplex PCR was the method, and the copy in TCRdb shows in-frame clones only, minus some. The table has about 590,000 clones, roughly 96% seen once. Germline lookup yields CDR1 SGHTA and CDR2 FQGNSA. Trimming shortened V by 1 base and J by 0 bases, and 15 bases separated the two germline ends. The CDR3 runs 17 residues. This sample was taken from a study of shared clonotypes between healthy human individuals. Study observations and caveats: Shared across several donors were around 5% of the naive CD4 clonotypes.

Naive CD8 cells lacked CD45RO, underwent positive selection for CCR7 and left out terminally differentiated effector memory CD45RA+ cells. Sequencing used naive CD8+ T cells sorted from blood. This receptor was identified in a woman younger than 45 in good health. This rearrangement joins TRBV7-2 to TRBJ1-1, with D possibly TRBD1 on 6 matching bases. The CDR3 coding sequence is TGTGCCAGCAGCTTAGTCGGTTTCGGGGGCCTGAACACTGAAGCTTTCTTT. Encoded protein: CASSLVGFGGLNTEAFF.